This T cell receptor (beta chain) appears in the sequencing data of a study of cytomegalovirus exposure and HLA in healthy donors. The CDR3 covers 20 residues. The V and J ends lost 5 bases and 5 bases, in that order; junction bases with no gene match: 20. Germline values: CDR1 MGHRA, CDR2 YSYEKL. The PCR had 60 Vbeta and 13 Jbeta primers. Only in-frame clones appear in the TCRdb table, and some are missing; sequencing was by immunoSEQ multiplex PCR. The sample has roughly 180,000 clones; around 82% are singletons. Regarding the study as a whole: For presence/absence analyses, sequencing depth was assumed to be roughly uniform across donors.

With respect to this clone: Its antigen is currently unknown.

Material: PBMCs. The rearrangement joins TRBV4-1 to TRBJ2-1, with 11 positions matching TRBD2. This clonotype was sampled from a man aged 25-40 years in good health and CMV-seronegative. The CDR3 sequence: CASSNLVPSGGLFLDNEQFF. In DNA form, the CDR3 reads TGCGCCAGCAGCAATTTAGTCCCTAGCGGGGGGTTATTCCTTGACAATGAGCAGTTCTTC.